This T cell receptor beta chain was found in a study of OX40 agonist ivuxolimab in advanced cancers. Study overall: The drug used for patients, ivuxolimab, was an agonistic anti-OX40 (CD134) antibody. Dose-escalation subjects each had hepatocellular carcinoma, melanoma, renal cell or head and neck cancer. Broader study findings: The study found that CD8+ T cells averaged more expanded clones than CD4+.

The junction had 7 bases not matched to a gene; V was cut back by 4 bases and J by 7 bases. Looked up from germline, CDR1 is LGHNA and CDR2 is YSLEER. The CDR3 is 14 amino acids. In the case of this clone: Its antigen is as yet unknown.

Assay used: immunoSEQ multiplex PCR; TCRdb lists only in-frame clones, some missing. The sample consists of some 70,000 clones, less than 90% of them appearing once. The investigators sampled blood at baseline, at cycle 4 day 1, and at cycle 7 day 1. The rearrangement uses TRBV4-3 and TRBJ1-2, with 9 bases that match TRBD1. The source material was CD4+ or CD8+ T cells sorted from blood, sampled in a trial of the OX40 agonist ivuxolimab. This receptor was obtained from an adult with an advanced solid tumor such as melanoma, head and neck, liver or kidney cancer. The CDR3: CASSPGQGKAGYTF. The CDR3 DNA is TGCGCCAGCAGCCCTGGACAGGGGAAGGCTGGCTACACCTTC.